These 7 T cell receptor beta chains came from one sample sequenced in a study of a mutant IDH1 vaccine in newly diagnosed glioma. The protocol was immunoSEQ multiplex PCR, while the TCRdb copy is restricted to in-frame clones and leaves out a portion. In the table there are 50,000 to 65,000 clones, more than 80% of which are singletons. The sample's time point: baseline, week 1 (first vaccination visit). Treatment noted: pre-vaccination baseline after standard-of-care therapy. Sequenced here: PBMCs, sampled from a glioma patient treated with radiotherapy, temozolomide or both. The receptors were sampled from a man aged 18-30 years with glioma.

The genes are TRBV18 and TRBJ1-3, with 7 bases identical to TRBD1. The trim removed 4 bases at V and 12 bases at J, leaving 9 bases unmatched. CDR3 length: 13 residues. Per germline, CDR1 KGHSH and CDR2 LQKENI. The CDR3 nucleotides read TGTGCCAGCTCACTTGGGACAGACCCCTTCATATATTTT. It is translated as CASSLGTDPFIYF.

There are a few counts of this clone. The chain has TRBV27 and TRBJ1-5, with a tentative D call TRBD1 (6 bases). Per germline, CDR1 MNHEY and CDR2 SMNVEV (reference sequence). The CDR3 sequence is 13 residues long. V was pared by 4 bases and J by 7 bases, with 11 bases between. The CDR3 nucleotides are TGTGCCAGCAGTTATACAGGGTGGCAGCCCCAGCATTTT. This gives the protein CASSYTGWQPQHF.

This clone was observed a few times. V usage is TRBV30 and J usage is TRBJ1-5, with TRBD1 identical over 10 bases. There are 17 residues in the CDR3. Germline V lookup: CDR1 GTSNPN, CDR2 SVGIG (reference sequence). The trim removed 4 bases at V and 0 bases at J, leaving 9 bases unmatched. CDR3 residues: CAWKMGQGPYSNQPQHF. DNA for the CDR3: TGTGCCTGGAAGATGGGACAGGGGCCATATAGCAATCAGCCCCAGCATTTT.

J is TRBJ1-2 and V is TRBV7-9; D not certain. This CDR3 contains 12 residues. The V end was cut by 1 base, the J end by 5 bases, with 5 bases between. Germline V CDR1 and CDR2: SEHNR, FQNEAQ (reference sequence). DNA for the CDR3: TGTGCCAGCAGCTTAGAAAGTTATGGCTACACCTTC. Its protein product is CASSLESYGYTF.

V gene TRBV6-5 combines with J gene TRBJ1-2; 10 bases are shared with TRBD1. The V gene end was trimmed by 0 bases and the J gene end by 6 bases; junction bases not matched to a gene: 4. The germline gives CDR1 MNHEY, CDR2 SVGAGI. This CDR3 comprises 15 residues. CDR3 DNA sequence: TGTGCCAGCAGTTACTCGGGACAGGGGAGGGATGGCTACACCTTC. Translating gives CASSYSGQGRDGYTF.

V usage is TRBV11-2 and J usage is TRBJ1-1; 8 bases agree with TRBD1. The CDR3 is 17 amino acids. In germline, CDR1 is SGHAT, CDR2 FQNNGV. V dropped 5 bases and J dropped 0; count of bases not matched to a gene: 11. CDR3 sequence: CASSLGTGRLMNTEAFF. Here the CDR3 DNA reads TGTGCCAGCAGCCTGGGGACAGGCCGTCTGATGAACACTGAAGCTTTCTTT.

This clone turned up a few times. The V gene is TRBV19, the J gene TRBJ2-7; D is perhaps TRBD1 (6 bases). Germline V gene sequence: CDR1 LNHDA, CDR2 SQIVND (reference sequence). Trimming took 4 bases from V and 2 from J, leaving 9 bases between them. This CDR3 region has 13 residues. The CDR3 sequence is CASSRGQPYEQYF. DNA for the CDR3: TGTGCCAGTAGTAGGGGACAACCCTACGAGCAGTACTTC.